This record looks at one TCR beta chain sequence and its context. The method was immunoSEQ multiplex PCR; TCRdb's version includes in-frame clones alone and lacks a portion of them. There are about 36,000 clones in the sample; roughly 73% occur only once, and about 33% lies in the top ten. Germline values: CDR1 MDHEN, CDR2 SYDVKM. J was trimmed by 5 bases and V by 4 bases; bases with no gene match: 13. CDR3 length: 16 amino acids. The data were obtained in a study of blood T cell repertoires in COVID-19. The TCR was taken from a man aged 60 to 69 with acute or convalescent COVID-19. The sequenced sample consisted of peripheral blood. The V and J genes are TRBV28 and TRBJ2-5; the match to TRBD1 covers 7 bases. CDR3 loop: CASSSPRTGNMETQYF. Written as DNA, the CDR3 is TGTGCCAGCAGTTCACCACGGACAGGTAACATGGAGACCCAGTACTTC. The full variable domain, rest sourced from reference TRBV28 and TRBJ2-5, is DVKVTQSSRYLVKRTGEKVFLECVQDMDHENMFWYRQDPGLGLRLIYFSYDVKMKEKGDIPEGYSVSREKKERFSLILESASTNQTSMYLCASSSPRTGNMETQYFGPGTRLLVL.